The 2 T cell receptor beta chains presented below share a single source sample, sequenced in a study of T cells in women clearing cervical HPV infection. Some clones are missing from TCRdb's copy, which holds only in-frame ones; the method was immunoSEQ multiplex PCR. The clone table shows about 14,000 clones, with the ten largest holding more than 20%. The material sequenced was blood buffy coat. The source of these receptors is a woman aged 18 to 75 with a cervical HPV16 infection that either progressed to CIN3+ or cleared (not recorded which).

Of note for this clone: The CDR3 end falls 3 residues outside the read, so it is completed with the germline J gene. The sample contains more than one DNA sequence encoding this CDR3. J is TRBJ1-3 and V is TRBV7-6; TRBD1 is a possible D gene (5 bases). Germline V gene sequence: CDR1 SGHVS, CDR2 FNYEAQ. The length of the CDR3 is 13 residues. CDR3 bases read: TGTGCCAGCAGCTCCGTCGGGGGGGGGACC. Translating it yields CASSSVGGGT. In full, the CDR3 reads CASSSVGGGTIYF.

In regard to this clone: The read ends 3 residues before the CDR3 terminus; that terminus is restored from the germline J gene. J is TRBJ1-3 and V is TRBV30; D ambiguous. The V gene lost 0 bases and the J gene lost 2 bases, with 8 bases spanning the gap. CDR3 length: 14 residues. The V gene's germline CDR1 is GTSNPN and CDR2 SVGIG (reference sequence). CDR3 DNA (partial): TGTGCCTGGAGTGTACACATCCCTGGAAACACC. It yields the protein CAWSVHIPGNT. The full CDR3 sequence reads CAWSVHIPGNTIYF.